These T cell receptor beta chains were read from a single sample in a study of persistence of HIV-infected CD4 T cells. No antigen has been assigned to these receptors. Repertoires were generated with immunoSEQ multiplex PCR, while TCRdb's copy carries only in-frame clones and drops some. The table shows roughly 16,000 clones, with less than 70% occurring only once. The sample consisted of CD4+ T cells sorted from PBMCs after 18-hour stimulation, taken from a patient who received antiretroviral therapy. The receptors come from an adult woman with HIV who was CMV-seropositive. The CDR3 runs from the conserved cysteine through the conserved F or W. The D gene is left open where the match is weak. A row's size may be missing; if present it is once, few, many or a size class.

v_call,clone_size,j_call,d_call,cdr3_nt,cdr3_aa
TRBV7-6,NA,TRBJ1-6,NA,TGTGCCAGCAGCGCCGCGGGGGCTGGTTCACCCCTCCACTTT,CASSAAGAGSPLHF
TRBV6-1,NA,TRBJ1-2,NA,TGTGCCAGCAGTGAAGCCCGGGTTGCTGGCTACACCTTC,CASSEARVAGYTF
TRBV5-1,NA,TRBJ1-2,TRBD1,TGCGCCAGCAGCCTGGACAGGGCTAACTATGGCTACACCTTC,CASSLDRANYGYTF
TRBV7-2,NA,TRBJ2-7,NA,TGTGCCAGCAGCTCGGTGGGGGGTTCCTACGAGCAGTACTTC,CASSSVGGSYEQYF
TRBV7-9,once,TRBJ1-3,NA,TGTGCCAGCAGCTTAGTTGCTGACGAGAACTCTGGAAACACCATATATTTT,CASSLVADENSGNTIYF
TRBV10-3,NA,TRBJ1-1,TRBD1,TGTGCCATCATGGGACAGGGGTTCACTGAAGCTTTCTTT,CAIMGQGFTEAFF
TRBV10-2,once,TRBJ2-4,NA,TGCGCCAGCAGTGAGGGGGACATTCAGTACTTC,CASSEGDIQYF
TRBV6-5,NA,TRBJ1-2,NA,TGTGCCAGCAGTTACTGGGGGGGCCCCGGCTACACCTTC,CASSYWGGPGYTF
TRBV12-3/TRBV12-4,NA,TRBJ1-2,NA,TGTGCCAGCAGTTTTCGGGCGAACTATGGCTACACCTTC,CASSFRANYGYTF
TRBV19,NA,TRBJ1-1,NA,TGTGCCAGTATTCGGGTAACTGAAGCTTTCTTT,CASIRVTEAFF